This TCR beta chain was documented in a study of T cell repertoires in aging, cancer and after chemotherapy. Findings and limits, study-wide: Rebound thymic output was suggested by rising median generation probability during chemotherapy in each cancer cohort. Age-matched healthy donors had significantly more diverse, less clonal blood TCR repertoires than untreated cancer patients. The repertoire data cannot show anything about immunological memory following chemotherapy.

Germline lookup yields CDR1 SGHNT and CDR2 YENEEA. V lost 10 bases, J lost 8 bases, and 4 bases lay in between. The CDR3 extends over 8 amino acids. Amplification of TCR beta used genomic DNA extracted from peripheral blood. A mixed TRB-A/B primer pool amplified rearranged TRB by multiplex touch-down PCR. TCRdb ran MiXCR on the multiplex PCR reads and lists one entry per CDR3 protein. Of approximately 1,200 distinct CDR3 sequences listed, 20% to 25% were seen once; the top ten hold 40%. This clonotype has more than one count but fewer than ten. As yet, its antigen is unknown. This TCR came from a human donor with a solid tumor. The genes are TRBV11-3 and TRBJ2-3; D remains ambiguous. Sequencing used blood. The CDR3 bases are TGTGCCATTTGTACGCAGTATTTT. Translating it yields CAICTQYF.